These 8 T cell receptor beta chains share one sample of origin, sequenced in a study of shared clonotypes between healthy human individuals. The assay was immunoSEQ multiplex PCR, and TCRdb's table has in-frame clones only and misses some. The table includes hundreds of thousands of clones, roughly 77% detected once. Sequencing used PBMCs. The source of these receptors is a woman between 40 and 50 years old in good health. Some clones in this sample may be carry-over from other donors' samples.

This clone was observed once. The CDR3 DNA reads as TGTGCCAGCAGCCCCCCGGAGACTAGCGGCTACGAGCAGTACTTC. Translated: CASSPPETSGYEQYF. This chain connects TRBV5-4 to TRBJ2-7, with 9 nucleotides matching TRBD2. V shed 4 bases, J shed 3 bases, and the junction held 8 bases outside the gene matches. The CDR3 runs 15 residues. The germline V gene has CDR1 SGHNT and CDR2 YYREEE (reference sequence).

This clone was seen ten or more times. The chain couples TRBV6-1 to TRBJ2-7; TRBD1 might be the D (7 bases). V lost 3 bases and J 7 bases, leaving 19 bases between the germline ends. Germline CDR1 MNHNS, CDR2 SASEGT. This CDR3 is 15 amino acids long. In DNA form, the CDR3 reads TGTGCCAGCAGTGAGGGATTCGGGGACAGCGGGGAGCAGTACTTC. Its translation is CASSEGFGDSGEQYF.

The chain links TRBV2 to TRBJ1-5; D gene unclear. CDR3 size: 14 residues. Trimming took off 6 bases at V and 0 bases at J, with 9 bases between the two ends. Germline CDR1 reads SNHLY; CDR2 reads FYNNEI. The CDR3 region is CASRDSHSNQPQHF. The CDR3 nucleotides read TGTGCCAGCAGGGACTCACATAGCAATCAGCCCCAGCATTTT.

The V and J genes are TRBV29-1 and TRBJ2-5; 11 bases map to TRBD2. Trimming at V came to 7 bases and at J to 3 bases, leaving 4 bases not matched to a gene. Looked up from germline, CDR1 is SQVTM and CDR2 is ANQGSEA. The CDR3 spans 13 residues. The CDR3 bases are TGCAGCGGGAAACTAGCGGGAGAAGAGACCCAGTACTTC. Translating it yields CSGKLAGEETQYF.

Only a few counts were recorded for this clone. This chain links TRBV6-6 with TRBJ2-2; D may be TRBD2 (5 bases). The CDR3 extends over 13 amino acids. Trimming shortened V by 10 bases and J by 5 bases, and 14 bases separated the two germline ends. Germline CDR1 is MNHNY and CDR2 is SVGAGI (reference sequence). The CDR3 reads CATRESRTGELFF. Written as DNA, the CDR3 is TGTGCCACTCGGGAATCAAGAACCGGGGAGCTGTTTTTT.

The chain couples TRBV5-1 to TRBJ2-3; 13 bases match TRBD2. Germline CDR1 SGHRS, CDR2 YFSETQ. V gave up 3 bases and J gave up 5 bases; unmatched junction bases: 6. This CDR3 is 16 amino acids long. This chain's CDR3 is CASSWGTSGNLDTQYF. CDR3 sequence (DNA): TGCGCCAGCAGCTGGGGGACTAGCGGGAACTTAGATACGCAGTATTTT.

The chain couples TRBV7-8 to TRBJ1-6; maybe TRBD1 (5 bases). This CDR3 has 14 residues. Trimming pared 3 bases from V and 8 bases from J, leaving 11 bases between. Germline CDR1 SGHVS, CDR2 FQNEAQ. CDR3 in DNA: TGTGCCAGCAGCTTCGGATTCAGGGATTCACCCCTCCACTTT. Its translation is CASSFGFRDSPLHF.

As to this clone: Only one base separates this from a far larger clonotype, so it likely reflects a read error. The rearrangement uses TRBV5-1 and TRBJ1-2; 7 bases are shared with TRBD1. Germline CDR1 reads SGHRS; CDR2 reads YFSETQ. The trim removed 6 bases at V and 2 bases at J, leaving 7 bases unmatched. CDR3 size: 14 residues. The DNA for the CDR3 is TGCGCCAGCAACCCGCGGGACAGAAACTATGGCTACACCTTC. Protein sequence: CASNPRDRNYGYTF.